This entry describes one T cell receptor beta chain. V was clipped by 4 bases and J by 8 bases; unmatched bases: 8. Germline V gene lookup returns CDR1 MNHEY and CDR2 SVGAGI. This CDR3 is built from 15 residues. The sample comes from a study of blood T cell repertoires in COVID-19. On the study more broadly: Whether acute or convalescent, the COVID-19 samples came from the United States, Italy and Spain. T cells, B-cell-depleted T cells, or PBMCs supplied cDNA or gDNA.

In the original workflow: It was from reference gene primer amplification that nucleated cell counts were estimated. Profiling relied on immunoSEQ multiplex PCR, and the TCRdb table lists in-frame clones only, not all of them. That table gives V, J and clone size, and the DNA gave D and trimming. The sample contains under 150,000 clones, about three quarters of which appear only once. Sequencing was done on a sample of peripheral blood. This receptor was obtained from an older man with acute or convalescent COVID-19. The chain combines TRBV6-5 with TRBJ1-4; 9 bases match TRBD1. Here the CDR3 DNA reads TGTGCCAGCAGTTCTCCCGGGACAGGGCACGAAAAACTGTTTTTT. It specifies CASSSPGTGHEKLFF.